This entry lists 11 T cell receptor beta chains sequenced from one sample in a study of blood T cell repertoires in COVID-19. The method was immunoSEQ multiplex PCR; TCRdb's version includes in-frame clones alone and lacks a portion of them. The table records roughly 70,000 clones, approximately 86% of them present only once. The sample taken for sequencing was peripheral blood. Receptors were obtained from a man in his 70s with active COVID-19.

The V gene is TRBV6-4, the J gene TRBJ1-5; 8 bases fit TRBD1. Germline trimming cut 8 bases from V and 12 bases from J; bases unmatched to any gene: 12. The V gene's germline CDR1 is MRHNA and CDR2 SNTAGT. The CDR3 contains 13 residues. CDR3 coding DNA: TGTGCCAGCCCGCACCCGGGACAGGACCTCCAGCATTTT. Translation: CASPHPGQDLQHF.

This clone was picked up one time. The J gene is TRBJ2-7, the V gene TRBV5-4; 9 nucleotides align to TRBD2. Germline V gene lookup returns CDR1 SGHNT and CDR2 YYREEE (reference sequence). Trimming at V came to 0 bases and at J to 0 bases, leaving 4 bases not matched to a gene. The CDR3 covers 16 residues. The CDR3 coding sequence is TGTGCCAGCAGCTTGGCTGGCGGGAGGGCCTCCTACGAGCAGTACTTC. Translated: CASSLAGGRASYEQYF.

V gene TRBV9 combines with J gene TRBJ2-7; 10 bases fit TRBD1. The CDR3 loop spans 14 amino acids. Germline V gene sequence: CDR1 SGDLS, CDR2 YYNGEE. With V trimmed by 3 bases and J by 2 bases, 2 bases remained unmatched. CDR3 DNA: TGTGCCAGCAGCGGGACAGGGGGAACCTACGAGCAGTACTTC. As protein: CASSGTGGTYEQYF.

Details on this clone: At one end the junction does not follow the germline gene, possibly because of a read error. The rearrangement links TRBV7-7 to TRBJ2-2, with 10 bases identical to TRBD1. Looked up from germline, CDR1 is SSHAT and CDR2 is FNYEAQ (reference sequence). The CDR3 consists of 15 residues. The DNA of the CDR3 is TGTGCTAGCAGCTCCGGACAGGGGGGTCAGTGGGAGCTGTTTTTT. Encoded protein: CASSSGQGGQWELFF.

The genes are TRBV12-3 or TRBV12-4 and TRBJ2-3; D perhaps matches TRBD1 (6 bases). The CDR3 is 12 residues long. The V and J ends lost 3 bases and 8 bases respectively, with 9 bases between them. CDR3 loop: CASSFVGGTQYF. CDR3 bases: TGTGCCAGCAGTTTTGTAGGGGGTACGCAGTATTTT.

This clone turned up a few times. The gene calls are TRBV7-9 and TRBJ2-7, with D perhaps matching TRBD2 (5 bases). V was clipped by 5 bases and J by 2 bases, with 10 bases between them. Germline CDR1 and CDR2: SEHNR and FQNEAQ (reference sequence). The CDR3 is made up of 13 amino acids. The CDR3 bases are TGTGCCAGCAGCCCCCGAGGGCCCTACGAGCAGTACTTC. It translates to CASSPRGPYEQYF.

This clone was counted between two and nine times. CDR3 region: CASSLTVPRTVSYEQYF. CDR3 coding DNA: TGTGCCAGCAGTTTGACAGTCCCGCGGACAGTTTCCTACGAGCAGTACTTC. The rearrangement links TRBV27 to TRBJ2-7; a possible D gene is TRBD1 (6 bases). V was cut by 3 bases and J by 1 base, with 19 bases left in between. Germline CDR1 MNHEY, CDR2 SMNVEV (reference sequence). The CDR3 extends over 17 amino acids.

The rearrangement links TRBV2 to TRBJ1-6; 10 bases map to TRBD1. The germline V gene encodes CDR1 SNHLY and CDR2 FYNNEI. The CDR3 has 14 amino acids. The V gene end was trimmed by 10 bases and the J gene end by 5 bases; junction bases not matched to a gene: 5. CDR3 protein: CATQDRGNNSPLHF. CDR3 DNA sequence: TGTGCCACCCAGGACAGGGGGAATAATTCACCCCTCCACTTT.

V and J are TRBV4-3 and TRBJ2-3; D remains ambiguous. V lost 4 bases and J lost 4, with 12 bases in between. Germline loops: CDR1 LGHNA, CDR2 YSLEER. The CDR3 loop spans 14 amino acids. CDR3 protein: CASSPQVRADTQYF. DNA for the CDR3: TGCGCCAGCAGCCCCCAGGTCCGCGCAGATACGCAGTATTTT.

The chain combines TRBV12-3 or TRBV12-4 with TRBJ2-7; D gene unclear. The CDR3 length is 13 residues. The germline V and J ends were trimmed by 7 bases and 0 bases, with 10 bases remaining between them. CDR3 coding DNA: TGTGCCAGCATGGGTCAGGTCTCCTACGAGCAGTACTTC. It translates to CASMGQVSYEQYF.

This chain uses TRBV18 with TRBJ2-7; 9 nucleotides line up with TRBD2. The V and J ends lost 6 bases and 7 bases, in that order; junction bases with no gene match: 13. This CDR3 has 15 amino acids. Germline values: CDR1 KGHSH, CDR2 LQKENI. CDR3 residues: CASSPRLAAQVEQYF. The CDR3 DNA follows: TGTGCCAGCTCCCCCCGACTAGCGGCCCAGGTGGAGCAGTACTTC. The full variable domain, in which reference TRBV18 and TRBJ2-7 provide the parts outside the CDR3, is NAGVMQNPRHLVRRRGQEARLRCSPMKGHSHVYWYRQLPEEGLKFMVYLQKENIIDESGMPKERFSAEFPKEGPSILRIQQVVRGDSAAYFCASSPRLAAQVEQYFGPGTRLTVT.